The 20 T cell receptor beta chains given below trace back to one sample, sequenced in a study of blood T cell repertoires in COVID-19. The protocol was immunoSEQ multiplex PCR, while the TCRdb copy is restricted to in-frame clones and leaves out a portion. The sample has tens of thousands of clones, approximately 82% seen once. The sequencing sample was made of peripheral blood. These receptors were collected from a human donor in a cohort sampled during active COVID-19.

The chain is built from TRBV7-8 and TRBJ1-2, with D unclear. The CDR3 contains 18 residues. V lost 2 bases and J 0 bases, leaving 19 bases between the germline ends. The germline gives CDR1 SGHVS, CDR2 FQNEAQ. Here the CDR3 DNA reads TGTGCCAGCAGCTTACTCCGGGGTCAAACTTCAGCTAACTATGGCTACACCTTC. Its protein product is CASSLLRGQTSANYGYTF.

This clone was seen only a few times. The chain couples TRBV5-1 to TRBJ2-7, with 10 bases matching TRBD1. Germline V CDR1 and CDR2: SGHRS, YFSETQ. Unmatched junction bases numbered 8, after V lost 4 bases and J lost 7 bases. The CDR3 totals 14 residues. The DNA of the CDR3 is TGCGCCAGCAGCCCTAGTGACAGGGGGCGGGAGCAGTACTTC. It translates to CASSPSDRGREQYF.

This clone was counted only a few times. The chain couples TRBV6-2 or TRBV6-3 to TRBJ2-3, with TRBD2 identical over 7 bases. The junction had 13 bases not matched to a gene; V was cut back by 1 base and J by 3 bases. The CDR3 is 18 residues long. Germline V CDR1 and CDR2: MNHEY, SVGEGT. CDR3 coding DNA: TGTGCCAGCAGTTACTTAGACCTCCTAGCGGCGGGGACAGATACGCAGTATTTT. Its translation: CASSYLDLLAAGTDTQYF.

This chain joins TRBV10-3 and TRBJ2-1; TRBD2 agrees at 10 bases. Germline trimming cut 0 bases from V and 10 bases from J; bases unmatched to any gene: 9. CDR1 is ENHRY, CDR2 SYGVKD, per germline. The CDR3 sequence is 16 residues long. CDR3 bases: TGTGCCATCAGTGAGTCTGGGCTAGCGGGGGTTGGGGAGCAGTTCTTC. It translates to CAISESGLAGVGEQFF.

The chain has TRBV20-1 and TRBJ1-3, with unresolved D. Germline loops: CDR1 DFQATT, CDR2 SNEGSKA (reference sequence). The germline V and J ends were trimmed by 3 bases and 3 bases, with 9 bases remaining between them. The CDR3 extends over 13 amino acids. CDR3 in DNA: TGCAGTGCTAGTAGAGGAGTTGGAAACACCATATATTTT. Translation gives CSASRGVGNTIYF.

The chain has TRBV10-3 and TRBJ2-1, with D possibly TRBD1 on 5 matching bases. The V gene's germline CDR1 is ENHRY and CDR2 SYGVKD. The CDR3 has 11 amino acids. Between the trimmed V and J ends, which lost 10 bases and 10 bases, there was a span of 14 bases. CDR3 in amino acids: CATGKVEEQFF. The CDR3 bases are TGTGCCACAGGGAAAGTTGAAGAGCAGTTCTTC.

Only one count was recorded for this clone. The DNA for the CDR3 is TGTGCCAGCAGTTTCCAGGGGGCAGGGACTGAAGCTTTCTTT. Translating gives CASSFQGAGTEAFF. The chain recombines TRBV28 with TRBJ1-1; 8 bases are shared with TRBD1. The CDR3 contains 14 residues. Germline CDR1 and CDR2: MDHEN and SYDVKM. V trimming: 3 bases; J trimming: 5 bases; junction bases outside the gene matches: 5.

This clone was recorded once. The CDR3 region is CASSPAAQFYNSPLHF. The CDR3 DNA reads TGTGCCAGCAGCCCCGCTGCACAATTCTATAATTCACCCCTCCACTTT. V is TRBV6-2 or TRBV6-3 and J is TRBJ1-6; unclear D gene. V lost 6 bases to trimming and J lost 3 bases, with 15 bases between them. Germline CDR1 MNHEY, CDR2 SVGEGT. CDR3 length: 16 amino acids.

In its sample, this clone was seen once. The V and J genes are TRBV30 and TRBJ1-1, with 8 nucleotides matching TRBD1. There are 14 residues in the CDR3. Per the germline V gene, CDR1 is GTSNPN and CDR2 is SVGIG (reference sequence). J lost 1 base, V lost 4 bases, and 5 bases had no gene match. The CDR3: CAWKPGQENTEAFF. The CDR3 region has the DNA TGTGCCTGGAAACCGGGACAGGAGAACACTGAAGCTTTCTTT.

This chain joins TRBV28 and TRBJ1-5; no firm D call. V lost 3 bases, J lost 6 bases, and 6 bases lay in between. Germline V CDR1 and CDR2: MDHEN, SYDVKM. The CDR3 has 12 amino acids. CDR3 in amino acids: CASSFQAQPQHF. CDR3 bases: TGTGCCAGCAGTTTTCAGGCTCAGCCCCAGCATTTT.

The chain is built from TRBV30 and TRBJ2-7; D is perhaps TRBD2 (5 bases). V gave up 0 bases and J gave up 3 bases, with 12 bases separating them. The CDR3 covers 14 residues. From germline, CDR1 is GTSNPN and CDR2 SVGIG (reference sequence). This CDR3 is CAWSVGGPDYEQYF. CDR3 in DNA: TGTGCCTGGAGTGTAGGAGGCCCTGACTACGAGCAGTACTTC.

The rearrangement links TRBV13 to TRBJ2-3; D remains ambiguous. V gave up 0 bases and J gave up 0 bases, with 4 bases separating them. Germline V gene sequence: CDR1 PRHDT, CDR2 FYEKMQ (reference sequence). CDR3 length: 14 residues. CDR3 coding DNA: TGTGCCAGCAGCTTAGGGGCTAGCACAGATACGCAGTATTTT. Translating gives CASSLGASTDTQYF.

The chain couples TRBV10-3 to TRBJ2-7, with TRBD2 identical over 8 bases. The CDR3 loop spans 15 amino acids. CDR1 is ENHRY and CDR2 is SYGVKD in the germline V gene. J lost 0 bases, V lost 5 bases, and 6 bases had no gene match. The CDR3 bases are TGTGCCATCAGTCGGGGGGGAGCTACCTCCTACGAGCAGTACTTC. Translation: CAISRGGATSYEQYF.

The chain couples TRBV19 to TRBJ1-3; 8 nucleotides match TRBD1. CDR3 length: 15 amino acids. Germline V gene sequence: CDR1 LNHDA, CDR2 SQIVND (reference sequence). The CDR3 DNA follows: TGTGCGAGCAGGGACAGGTTTGACGCCGGAAACACCATATATTTT. As protein: CASRDRFDAGNTIYF.

The CDR3 spells CATSTELAGSTDTQYF. As DNA, the CDR3 is TGTGCCACCAGCACCGAACTAGCGGGGAGCACAGATACGCAGTATTTT. The chain employs TRBV15 and TRBJ2-3, with TRBD2 matching over 10 bases. Germline V CDR1 and CDR2: LNHNV, YYDKDF (reference sequence). V shed 4 bases and J 0 bases; nucleotides not matched to a gene: 4. The CDR3 covers 16 residues.

This clone was seen once. V is TRBV5-6 and J is TRBJ1-3, with D unresolved. This CDR3 contains 13 residues. Trimming pared 1 base from V and 2 bases from J, leaving 4 bases between. Germline V gives CDR1 SGHDT, CDR2 YYEEEE. CDR3 sequence: CASSLPAGNTIYF. The CDR3 DNA follows: TGTGCCAGCAGCTTGCCAGCTGGAAACACCATATATTTT.

V and J are TRBV14 and TRBJ1-1, with a tentative D call TRBD1 (5 bases). This CDR3 contains 15 residues. The germline V gene has CDR1 SGHDN and CDR2 FVKESK. V lost 3 bases to trimming and J lost 4 bases, with 15 bases between them. The CDR3 nucleotides are TGTGCCAGCAGCCATCTCGGGGCCGGGGGCACTGAAGCTTTCTTT. The encoded protein is CASSHLGAGGTEAFF.

This clone was counted once. The chain has TRBV2 and TRBJ1-4, with TRBD1 matching over 9 bases. The trim removed 7 bases at V and 7 bases at J, leaving 7 bases unmatched. The CDR3 consists of 14 residues. Germline values: CDR1 SNHLY, CDR2 FYNNEI. CDR3: CASNTGQGGEKLFF. CDR3 coding DNA: TGTGCCAGCAATACGGGACAGGGAGGTGAAAAACTGTTTTTT.

This clone came up a few times. The chain uses TRBV19 and TRBJ1-1; D perhaps matches TRBD1 (6 bases). Deletions cut 6 bases from V and 1 base from J, with 9 bases between. CDR1 LNHDA and CDR2 SQIVND come from the germline V gene (reference sequence). This CDR3 has 13 residues. The CDR3 nucleotides read TGTGCCAGTAGAAGGACAGCGAACACTGAAGCTTTCTTT. Translating gives CASRRTANTEAFF.

This chain connects TRBV6-5 to TRBJ1-6, with no clear D. Germline lookup yields CDR1 MNHEY and CDR2 SVGAGI. The CDR3 sequence is 14 residues long. V was pared by 5 bases and J by 14 bases, with 19 bases between. CDR3 region: CASSPSGDGFTLHF. CDR3 sequence (DNA): TGTGCCAGCAGTCCCTCGGGTGACGGATTCACCCTCCACTTT.